The 5 T cell receptor beta chains below were found in one sample sequenced in a study of T cells after posttransplantation cyclophosphamide. Sequenced by immunoSEQ multiplex PCR; TCRdb stores in-frame clones only, minus some. The sample gives 50,000 to 55,000 clones, just over 85% of which show up once; about 3% is in the top ten. The specimen sequenced was PBMCs. Source of these receptors: a man younger than 45 with a blood cancer, CMV-positive, and with a related stem cell donor.

The genes are TRBV5-1 and TRBJ1-1, with TRBD1 matching over 11 bases. CDR3 length: 15 residues. Per the germline V gene, CDR1 is SGHRS and CDR2 is YFSETQ. V shed 7 bases and J 1 base; nucleotides not matched to a gene: 6. CDR3 region: CASRVGTGGNTEAFF. In nucleotides, the CDR3 is TGCGCCAGCCGAGTGGGGACAGGGGGGAACACTGAAGCTTTCTTT.

This chain uses TRBV7-6 with TRBJ2-3; 12 nucleotides line up with TRBD2. J lost 3 bases, V lost 5 bases, and 6 bases had no gene match. The germline gives CDR1 SGHVS, CDR2 FNYEAQ. The CDR3 spans 16 residues. DNA of the CDR3: TGTGCCAGCAGCGTCTCTAGCGGGAGGGGTACAGATACGCAGTATTTT. It is translated as CASSVSSGRGTDTQYF.

This sequence joins TRBV19 and TRBJ2-7, with 12 positions matching TRBD2. This CDR3 spans 15 amino acids. The germline gives CDR1 LNHDA, CDR2 SQIVND (reference sequence). J was trimmed by 5 bases and V by 5 bases; bases with no gene match: 7. As DNA, the CDR3 is TGTGCCAGTAGTTCTAGGACTAGCGGGATTCACGAGCAGTACTTC. Translated: CASSSRTSGIHEQYF. The complete variable domain, with remaining parts taken from reference TRBV19 and TRBJ2-7, reads DGGITQSPKYLFRKEGQNVTLSCEQNLNHDAMYWYRQDPGQGLRLIYYSQIVNDFQKGDIAEGYSVSREKKESFPLTVTSAQKNPTAFYLCASSSRTSGIHEQYFGPGTRLTVT.

The chain joins TRBV2 to TRBJ2-7; TRBD1 is a possible D gene (5 bases). This CDR3 has 12 amino acids. Trimming stripped 6 bases from V and 4 bases from J, with 10 bases between. Germline V gene lookup returns CDR1 SNHLY and CDR2 FYNNEI. Written as DNA, the CDR3 is TGTGCCAGCAGGCTCGACAGATACGAGCAGTACTTC. As protein: CASRLDRYEQYF. Drawing the rest from reference TRBV2 and TRBJ2-7, the complete variable domain is EPEVTQTPSHQVTQMGQEVILRCVPISNHLYFYWYRQILGQKVEFLVSFYNNEISEKSEIFDDQFSVERPDGSNFTLKIRSTKLEDSAMYFCASRLDRYEQYFGPGTRLTVT.

CDR3 residues: CASSFSAGYEQYF. CDR3 DNA: TGCGCCAGCAGCTTCTCCGCGGGGTACGAGCAGTACTTC. The chain combines TRBV5-1 with TRBJ2-7; D possibly corresponds to TRBD2 (6 bases). The CDR3 is 13 amino acids. Germline assignment: CDR1 SGHRS and CDR2 YFSETQ. V was pared by 2 bases and J by 4 bases, with 10 bases between.